A single sample is the source of the 32 T cell receptor beta chains below, sequenced in a study of sequential checkpoint blockade in melanoma. Sequencing used immunoSEQ multiplex PCR; TCRdb keeps in-frame clones, though not all of them. The repertoire holds 20,000 or so clones, with 80% to 90% as singletons. Treatment: randomized to nivolumab then ipilimumab (arm A) or the reverse (arm B). The sample consisted of CD8+ T cells sorted from blood (inferred from file names), taken from a patient given nivolumab and ipilimumab in sequence. All receptors come from a human donor with melanoma.

A few counts support this clone. V gene TRBV7-9 combines with J gene TRBJ1-2; D remains ambiguous. CDR3 length: 13 amino acids. Trimming pared 1 base from V and 6 bases from J, leaving 9 bases between. Germline assignment: CDR1 SEHNR and CDR2 FQNEAQ (reference sequence). The CDR3 region is CASSLEQLHGYTF. DNA of the CDR3: TGTGCCAGCAGCTTAGAACAGTTGCATGGCTACACCTTC.

The gene calls are TRBV5-1 and TRBJ2-2; 7 nucleotides agree with TRBD1. CDR3 length: 18 amino acids. With 4 bases clipped from V and 2 bases from J, the junction kept 14 bases outside the gene matches. Germline CDR1 and CDR2: SGHRS and YFSETQ. CDR3 nucleotide sequence: TGCGCCAGCAGCCCGGAGGTGAGGGGGCGTAGAAACACCGGGGAGCTGTTTTTT. Translation gives CASSPEVRGRRNTGELFF.

The chain links TRBV7-8 to TRBJ1-6; D is ambiguous. Germline values: CDR1 SGHVS, CDR2 FQNEAQ. V was trimmed by 8 bases and J by 8 bases, leaving 10 bases between them. The CDR3 length is 12 residues. In DNA, the CDR3 is TGTGCCAGCTCCGAGGCCGATTCACCCCTCCACTTT. As protein: CASSEADSPLHF.

The chain couples TRBV29-1 to TRBJ1-2; 7 bases are shared with TRBD1. The CDR3 extends over 16 amino acids. CDR1 and CDR2 from the germline V gene are SQVTM and ANQGSEA. J was trimmed by 0 bases and V by 6 bases; bases with no gene match: 13. This CDR3 reads CSVEVWDSKTNYGYTF. The CDR3 DNA sequence: TGCAGCGTAGAGGTATGGGACAGCAAGACTAACTATGGCTACACCTTC. Full variable domain (outside the CDR3, taken from reference TRBV29-1 and TRBJ1-2): SAVISQKPSRDICQRGTSLTIQCQVDSQVTMMFWYRQQPGQSLTLIATANQGSEATYESGFVIDKFPISRPNLTFSTLTVSNMSPEDSSIYLCSVEVWDSKTNYGYTFGSGTRLTVV.

This chain links TRBV5-1 with TRBJ2-4; 7 nucleotides line up with TRBD2. The germline V gene encodes CDR1 SGHRS and CDR2 YFSETQ. The CDR3 is 15 residues long. Trimming removed 3 bases from V and 0 bases from J; junction bases left unmatched: 3. As DNA, the CDR3 is TGCGCCAGCAGCTCCTCGGGGGGAGCCAAAAACATTCAGTACTTC. Its translation is CASSSSGGAKNIQYF. Full variable domain (rest looked up from reference TRBV5-1 and TRBJ2-4): KAGVTQTPRYLIKTRGQQVTLSCSPISGHRSVSWYQQTPGQGLQFLFEYFSETQRNKGNFPGRFSGRQFSNSRSEMNVSTLELGDSALYLCASSSSGGAKNIQYFGAGTRLSVL.

The chain links TRBV5-1 to TRBJ2-1; perhaps TRBD1 as D (6 bases). Per germline, CDR1 SGHRS and CDR2 YFSETQ. Trimming took off 2 bases at V and 4 bases at J, with 10 bases between the two ends. CDR3 length: 14 amino acids. CDR3 residues: CASSFRGLYNEQFF. The CDR3 DNA sequence: TGCGCCAGCAGCTTCAGGGGCCTATACAATGAGCAGTTCTTC.

Turning to this clone: The same CDR3 can be traced to other DNA sequences in this sample. This CDR3 is CSVVGSSYEQYF. CDR3 DNA sequence: TGCAGCGTTGTCGGGAGCTCCTACGAGCAGTACTTC. The rearrangement uses TRBV29-1 and TRBJ2-7; maybe TRBD2 (6 bases). V was pared by 4 bases and J by 0 bases, with 7 bases between. CDR1 and CDR2 from the germline V gene are SQVTM and ANQGSEA. The CDR3 contains 12 residues.

This chain uses TRBV29-1 with TRBJ2-7; possible D gene TRBD1, 6 bases. V was clipped by 0 bases and J by 0 bases, with 18 bases between them. The CDR3 has 17 residues. CDR1 is SQVTM and CDR2 is ANQGSEA in the germline V gene. Written as DNA, the CDR3 is TGCAGCGTTGAAGAGCGCCGGGACACCTGGAGCTCCTACGAGCAGTACTTC. Encoded protein: CSVEERRDTWSSYEQYF.

The chain uses TRBV6-5 and TRBJ1-2; possibly TRBD1 for D (5 bases). The V end lost 2 bases, the J end lost 4 bases, and 14 bases lay between the germline ends. The CDR3 length is 15 residues. The germline gives CDR1 MNHEY, CDR2 SVGAGI. CDR3 in DNA: TGTGCCAGCAGTTACGGGGAGGGACGGGGCTATGGCTACACCTTC. It translates to CASSYGEGRGYGYTF.

The sample holds one count of this clone. V gene TRBV6-6 combines with J gene TRBJ1-4, with TRBD1 matching 7 bases. Looked up from germline, CDR1 is MNHNY and CDR2 is SVGAGI (reference sequence). V trimming: 5 bases; J trimming: 4 bases; junction bases outside the gene matches: 4. The CDR3 has 14 amino acids. The CDR3 here is CASSAGGINEKLFF. In nucleotides, the CDR3 is TGTGCCAGCAGTGCAGGGGGGATTAATGAAAAACTGTTTTTT.

The chain joins TRBV30 to TRBJ1-1; D perhaps matches TRBD1 (5 bases). Trimming took 0 bases from V and 0 from J, leaving 11 bases between them. The CDR3 extends over 15 amino acids. The germline CDR1 and CDR2 sequences are GTSNPN and SVGIG (reference sequence). CDR3 region: CAWSVGGGLNTEAFF. The CDR3 DNA follows: TGTGCCTGGAGTGTAGGTGGGGGGTTGAACACTGAAGCTTTCTTT.

The CDR3 DNA is TGTGCCAGCAGTGAAGAGGCAGGGGCCCATGAAAAACTGTTTTTT. The encoded protein is CASSEEAGAHEKLFF. The gene calls are TRBV6-1 and TRBJ1-4; maybe TRBD1 (6 bases). Trimming cost V 1 base and J 6 bases, with 12 bases left between them. Per germline, CDR1 MNHNS and CDR2 SASEGT. The CDR3 spans 15 residues.

V gene TRBV5-4 combines with J gene TRBJ2-7; maybe TRBD2 (6 bases). Looked up from germline, CDR1 is SGHNT and CDR2 is YYREEE (reference sequence). CDR3 length: 16 residues. The V and J ends lost 4 bases and 3 bases respectively, with 20 bases between them. CDR3 bases: TGTGCCAGCAGCCAAGAAGTGCGGACTAATAACTACGAGCAGTACTTC. It yields the protein CASSQEVRTNNYEQYF.

The rearrangement joins TRBV6-1 to TRBJ2-7; 9 nucleotides match TRBD2. The V segment lost 4 bases and the J segment 6 bases; nucleotides outside the gene matches: 10. Germline V gives CDR1 MNHNS, CDR2 SASEGT. The length of the CDR3 is 15 residues. The CDR3 region is CASSVGEREVGEQYF. The CDR3 coding sequence is TGTGCCAGCAGTGTGGGGGAGCGGGAGGTAGGCGAGCAGTACTTC.

The V call is TRBV29-1, the J call TRBJ2-7; possible D gene TRBD1, 6 bases. The CDR3 is made up of 11 amino acids. The V gene's germline CDR1 is SQVTM and CDR2 ANQGSEA. V gave up 6 bases and J gave up 7 bases, with 13 bases separating them. DNA for the CDR3: TGCAGCGTCCCCAGCCAGGGGGAGCAGTACTTC. It encodes CSVPSQGEQYF.

V gene TRBV7-9 combines with J gene TRBJ2-2; 8 bases agree with TRBD2. Germline V gene lookup returns CDR1 SEHNR and CDR2 FQNEAQ (reference sequence). CDR3 length: 17 residues. V was pared by 5 bases and J by 4 bases, with 12 bases of the junction left unmatched. Here the CDR3 DNA reads TGTGCCAGCAGCCTCCGGGTTAGCGGGGATCCCACCGGGGAGCTGTTTTTT. Translating gives CASSLRVSGDPTGELFF.

The V and J genes are TRBV28 and TRBJ1-2, with D maybe TRBD1 (5 bases). This CDR3 comprises 14 residues. Trimming removed 2 bases from V and 4 bases from J, with 11 bases in between. Germline values: CDR1 MDHEN, CDR2 SYDVKM. CDR3: CASSLPTDTYGYTF. CDR3 coding DNA: TGTGCCAGCAGTTTACCGACAGACACCTATGGCTACACCTTC.

This CDR3 is CASRAGYRGLAHPLVCEQYF. The DNA for the CDR3 is TGTGCCAGCAGAGCAGGATACAGGGGCCTCGCGCACCCTTTAGTCTGCGAGCAGTACTTC. The chain is built from TRBV6-4 and TRBJ2-5, with 7 bases fitting TRBD1. The closer fit of TRBJ2-7 to the DNA end suggests the J call may be wrong. Per germline, CDR1 MRHNA and CDR2 SNTAGT. CDR3 length: 20 amino acids.

The chain combines TRBV30 with TRBJ2-3, with unresolved D. V shed 2 bases and J shed 0 bases, with 9 bases lying between them. The V gene's germline CDR1 is GTSNPN and CDR2 SVGIG (reference sequence). The CDR3 covers 14 residues. The CDR3 nucleotides are TGTGCCTGGAGTCAGGCATCTAGCACAGATACGCAGTATTTT. Translated, it gives CAWSQASSTDTQYF. The full variable domain, with the rest looked up from reference TRBV30 and TRBJ2-3, is SQTIHQWPATLVQPVGSPLSLECTVEGTSNPNLYWYRQAAGRGLQLLFYSVGIGQISSEVPQNLSASRPQDRQFILSSKKLLLSDSGFYLCAWSQASSTDTQYFGPGTRLTVL.

V is TRBV28 and J is TRBJ1-1; D is undetermined. Germline loops: CDR1 MDHEN, CDR2 SYDVKM. The CDR3 consists of 12 residues. Trimming shortened V by 11 bases and J by 6 bases, and 16 bases separated the two germline ends. This CDR3 reads CAAAGSWPEAFF. The CDR3 nucleotides read TGTGCCGCCGCGGGTAGTTGGCCTGAAGCTTTCTTT. Complete variable domain (other parts from reference TRBV28 and TRBJ1-1): DVKVTQSSRYLVKRTGEKVFLECVQDMDHENMFWYRQDPGLGLRLIYFSYDVKMKEKGDIPEGYSVSREKKERFSLILESASTNQTSMYLCAAAGSWPEAFFGQGTRLTVV.

The chain joins TRBV5-6 to TRBJ1-2; 7 bases fit TRBD1. With V trimmed by 3 bases and J by 4 bases, 3 bases remained unmatched. There are 13 residues in the CDR3. In germline, CDR1 is SGHDT, CDR2 YYEEEE. CDR3 region: CASSSGTAYGYTF. CDR3 in DNA: TGTGCCAGCAGCTCCGGGACAGCCTATGGCTACACCTTC.

V and J are TRBV5-6 and TRBJ1-2, with a weak D call TRBD1 (6 bases). V was cut by 2 bases and J by 1 base, with 24 bases left in between. Germline CDR1 SGHDT, CDR2 YYEEEE. CDR3 length: 19 amino acids. As DNA, the CDR3 is TGTGCCAGCAGCTTAACACTGGACAGAAATTTACACAGTAACTATGGCTACACCTTC. Residues: CASSLTLDRNLHSNYGYTF.

This chain connects TRBV28 to TRBJ2-7, with TRBD1 matching over 7 bases. The CDR3 has 15 amino acids. Germline CDR1 and CDR2: MDHEN and SYDVKM. Trimming cost V 7 bases and J 3 bases; bases outside gene matches: 12. CDR3 protein: CASNDRDSTYYEQYF. Written as DNA, the CDR3 is TGTGCCAGCAACGACAGGGACAGTACCTACTACGAGCAGTACTTC. The full variable domain, in which reference TRBV28 and TRBJ2-7 provide the parts outside the CDR3, is DVKVTQSSRYLVKRTGEKVFLECVQDMDHENMFWYRQDPGLGLRLIYFSYDVKMKEKGDIPEGYSVSREKKERFSLILESASTNQTSMYLCASNDRDSTYYEQYFGPGTRLTVT.

This chain connects TRBV13 to TRBJ1-1; weak D call: TRBD1 (6 bases). Trimming cost V 3 bases and J 0 bases, with 17 bases left between them. The CDR3 is 17 residues long. Per the germline V gene, CDR1 is PRHDT and CDR2 is FYEKMQ (reference sequence). The DNA of the CDR3 is TGTGCCAGCAGCTTCGAGGGGGGGGGAATCATGAACACTGAAGCTTTCTTT. It encodes CASSFEGGGIMNTEAFF.

The rearrangement uses TRBV6-1 and TRBJ2-3, with D perhaps matching TRBD2 (6 bases). Trimming stripped 7 bases from V and 4 bases from J, with 15 bases between. The germline gives CDR1 MNHNS, CDR2 SASEGT. This CDR3 has 14 residues. CDR3: CASTPRTNPDTQYF. For the CDR3, the DNA is TGTGCCAGCACTCCTCGGACTAATCCAGATACGCAGTATTTT.

The rearrangement uses TRBV2 and TRBJ2-1, with 7 bases lining up with TRBD2. With V trimmed by 7 bases and J by 2 bases, 8 bases remained unmatched. The CDR3 consists of 15 residues. CDR1 and CDR2 (germline): SNHLY, FYNNEI. This CDR3 is CASKEGGLAYNEQFF. DNA of the CDR3: TGTGCCAGCAAGGAGGGAGGGCTCGCCTACAATGAGCAGTTCTTC.

The gene calls are TRBV7-2 and TRBJ2-5; D remains ambiguous. The J call may not be correct, given that the DNA end is closer to TRBJ2-7. This CDR3 has 13 residues. The germline V gene has CDR1 SGHTA and CDR2 FQGNSA. The CDR3 region has the DNA TGTGCCAGCAGCTTCCCACCTCCCTACGAGCAGTACTTC. Its protein is CASSFPPPYEQYF.

The chain is built from TRBV27 and TRBJ2-7; D possibly corresponds to TRBD1 (6 bases). CDR3 length: 13 residues. From germline, CDR1 is MNHEY and CDR2 SMNVEV (reference sequence). Trimming pared 4 bases from V and 3 bases from J, leaving 10 bases between. The CDR3 region is CASSSTGSYEQYF. The CDR3 DNA reads TGTGCCAGCAGTTCTACAGGGAGCTACGAGCAGTACTTC.

This chain links TRBV6-5 with TRBJ2-7; D possibly corresponds to TRBD1 (6 bases). Germline V gene data show CDR1 as MNHEY and CDR2 as SVGAGI. The CDR3 runs to 14 residues. V gave up 5 bases and J gave up 6 bases, with 17 bases separating them. The CDR3 spells CASSIWGQGSEQYF. CDR3 bases: TGTGCCAGCAGTATTTGGGGGCAGGGGAGCGAGCAGTACTTC.

The chain combines TRBV11-1 with TRBJ2-7; 7 bases fit TRBD1. The junction had 11 bases not matched to a gene; V was cut back by 4 bases and J by 2 bases. Germline V CDR1 and CDR2: SGHAT, FQDESV (reference sequence). The CDR3 runs 16 residues. Here the CDR3 reads CASSSSPDRDPYEQYF. CDR3 DNA sequence: TGTGCCAGCAGCTCCTCACCCGACAGGGATCCCTACGAGCAGTACTTC.

As DNA, the CDR3 is TGTGCCAGTAGTATAGACGGGACAGGACACTACGAGCAGTACTTC. Protein product: CASSIDGTGHYEQYF. The V gene is TRBV19, the J gene TRBJ2-5; 8 bases align to TRBD1. The assigned J gene may be wrong: the sequence end matches TRBJ2-7 better. CDR1 is LNHDA and CDR2 is SQIVND in the germline V gene (reference sequence). This CDR3 contains 15 residues.

The V and J genes are TRBV29-1 and TRBJ2-5, with D perhaps matching TRBD2 (5 bases). Per the germline V gene, CDR1 is SQVTM and CDR2 is ANQGSEA. The CDR3 is 12 amino acids. V shed 7 bases and J shed 4 bases, with 13 bases lying between them. CDR3 in amino acids: CSGWTAIETQYF. DNA for the CDR3: TGCAGCGGATGGACTGCAATAGAGACCCAGTACTTC.